The 26 T cell receptor beta chains in this list originate from one sample, sequenced in a study of identifying expanded T cells in peripheral blood. TCRdb's copy holds only in-frame clones and misses some; the assay was immunoSEQ multiplex PCR. Found here are 85,000 to 120,000 clones, approximately 88% of them singletons; the top ten hold 13% to 15%. The material sequenced was blood. These receptors were collected from a person between 18 and 75 years old in good health.

The chain uses TRBV29-1 and TRBJ2-3, with D possibly TRBD1 on 6 matching bases. The V end lost 6 bases, the J end lost 5 bases, and 27 bases lay between the germline ends. The CDR3 spans 17 residues. Germline values: CDR1 SQVTM, CDR2 ANQGSEA. This CDR3 reads CSVVPSYGTGYGDTQYF. CDR3 bases: TGCAGCGTGGTCCCCTCTTATGGCACAGGGTACGGAGATACGCAGTATTTT.

This chain links TRBV5-4 with TRBJ1-4; unclear D gene. The CDR3 is 15 residues long. CDR1 is SGHNT, CDR2 YYREEE, per germline (reference sequence). Trimming pared 4 bases from V and 0 bases from J, leaving 10 bases between. CDR3 DNA sequence: TGTGCCAGCAGCCCCGAGAGGACAACTAATGAAAAACTGTTTTTT. Amino acids: CASSPERTTNEKLFF.

The chain couples TRBV29-1 to TRBJ2-5, with a tentative D call TRBD1 (5 bases). The CDR3 contains 14 residues. Germline CDR1 reads SQVTM; CDR2 reads ANQGSEA. V was pared by 5 bases and J by 4 bases, with 17 bases between. CDR3 nucleotide sequence: TGCAGCGTTTTGATTGGGCAGGGTTCAGAGACCCAGTACTTC. Its protein is CSVLIGQGSETQYF.

The chain carries TRBV10-2 and TRBJ2-4; D could derive from TRBD1 or TRBD2 (5 bases each). The germline CDR1 and CDR2 sequences are WSHSY and SAAADI. This CDR3 is 16 amino acids long. Trimming took 6 bases from V and 1 from J, leaving 16 bases between them. The CDR3 here is CASSYWDRAAKNIQYF. The CDR3 region has the DNA TGCGCCAGCAGCTATTGGGACCGCGCGGCCAAAAACATTCAGTACTTC.

The chain has TRBV2 and TRBJ1-4; 8 bases fit TRBD1. The germline V gene has CDR1 SNHLY and CDR2 FYNNEI. This CDR3 is built from 15 residues. Germline trimming cut 4 bases from V and 7 bases from J; bases unmatched to any gene: 8. CDR3 amino acids: CASSGGQGAGEKLFF. The CDR3 DNA sequence: TGTGCCAGCAGTGGAGGTCAGGGGGCAGGTGAAAAACTGTTTTTT.

The CDR3 nucleotides read TGTGCCAGCTCACCAGTCCAAATGAACACTGAAGCTTTCTTT. This sequence encodes CASSPVQMNTEAFF. The V and J genes are TRBV18 and TRBJ1-1; D not resolved. Trimming took off 2 bases at V and 0 bases at J, with 7 bases between the two ends. This CDR3 region has 14 residues. Germline V gives CDR1 KGHSH, CDR2 LQKENI. The variable domain in full, completed from reference TRBV18 and TRBJ1-1, reads NAGVMQNPRHLVRRRGQEARLRCSPMKGHSHVYWYRQLPEEGLKFMVYLQKENIIDESGMPKERFSAEFPKEGPSILRIQQVVRGDSAAYFCASSPVQMNTEAFFGQGTRLTVV.

CDR3 DNA sequence: TGTGCCAGCAGCCAGACCGGGCCCACAGATACGCAGTATTTT. Translating gives CASSQTGPTDTQYF. The chain links TRBV4-2 to TRBJ2-3; D call uncertain. The CDR3 runs 14 residues. Germline CDR1 LGHNA, CDR2 YNFKEQ. V lost 3 bases and J lost 2, with 9 bases in between.

The rearrangement joins TRBV2 to TRBJ2-5, with 8 bases lining up with TRBD1. This CDR3 contains 14 residues. V trimming: 4 bases; J trimming: 2 bases; junction bases outside the gene matches: 3. CDR1 and CDR2 from the germline V gene are SNHLY and FYNNEI. CDR3 region: CASSVGQVQETQYF. DNA for the CDR3: TGTGCCAGCAGTGTGGGACAGGTACAAGAGACCCAGTACTTC.

V is TRBV10-3 and J is TRBJ1-2; D possibly corresponds to TRBD1 (5 bases). Trimming removed 0 bases at V and 4 bases at J, with 15 bases between. CDR3 length equals 16 residues. Germline-derived CDR1 and CDR2 are ENHRY and SYGVKD. Here the CDR3 DNA reads TGTGCCATCAGTGAGTCGAGCACAGGAGTATCCTATGGCTACACCTTC. Amino acids: CAISESSTGVSYGYTF.

The chain carries TRBV9 and TRBJ1-2; D not resolved. CDR3 length equals 16 residues. Germline CDR1 and CDR2: SGDLS and YYNGEE. Between the trimmed V and J ends, which lost 0 bases and 1 base, there was a span of 13 bases. CDR3 residues: CASSVDATNINYGYTF. The CDR3 DNA follows: TGTGCCAGCAGCGTAGATGCCACAAATATTAACTATGGCTACACCTTC.

The CDR3 DNA reads TGTGCCAGCAGTGAGGAACCACGAGAGCAGTACTTC. Translating gives CASSEEPREQYF. This chain links TRBV6-1 with TRBJ2-7; no clear D. V was shortened by 3 bases and J by 7 bases, with 10 bases between the two germline ends. The V gene's germline CDR1 is MNHNS and CDR2 SASEGT. There are 12 residues in the CDR3.

The genes are TRBV2 and TRBJ1-2, with a tentative D call TRBD1 (6 bases). The CDR3 runs 15 residues. CDR1 and CDR2 (germline): SNHLY, FYNNEI. CDR3 region: CTCSGMRGEWYGYTF. CDR3 sequence (DNA): TGTACCTGCTCCGGGATGAGGGGGGAATGGTATGGCTACACCTTC.

This chain uses TRBV6-6 with TRBJ2-5; 7 bases map to TRBD2. CDR1 MNHNY and CDR2 SVGAGI come from the germline V gene (reference sequence). The V segment lost 6 bases and the J segment 1 base; nucleotides outside the gene matches: 8. This CDR3 contains 15 residues. For the CDR3, the DNA is TGTGCCAGCAGGAGACCGGGGGGACTCCAAGAGACCCAGTACTTC. Protein product: CASRRPGGLQETQYF.

The rearrangement uses TRBV2 and TRBJ1-1; 9 nucleotides agree with TRBD1. Germline CDR1 is SNHLY and CDR2 is FYNNEI. This CDR3 contains 9 residues. Losses at the gene ends were 10 bases for V and 11 bases for J; bases not matched to a gene: 2. The CDR3 sequence is CATGTGAFF. The CDR3 nucleotides are TGTGCCACGGGGACAGGGGCTTTCTTT.

The CDR3 here is CSVEVLGETQYF. CDR3 DNA: TGCAGCGTTGAAGTGTTGGGGGAGACCCAGTACTTC. The chain links TRBV29-1 to TRBJ2-5; D is unresolved. The CDR3 has 12 amino acids. Germline V lookup: CDR1 SQVTM, CDR2 ANQGSEA. Trimming took 1 base from V and 5 from J, leaving 8 bases between them.

The rearrangement joins TRBV4-1 to TRBJ2-1, with D perhaps being TRBD1 or TRBD2 (5 bases each). Deletions cut 5 bases from V and 0 bases from J, with 14 bases between. Germline values: CDR1 MGHRA, CDR2 YSYEKL. This CDR3 contains 16 residues. The CDR3 DNA reads as TGCGCCAGCAGCTCCCGGGACCTAACCTCCTACAATGAGCAGTTCTTC. It specifies CASSSRDLTSYNEQFF.

The gene calls are TRBV19 and TRBJ2-5, with 8 bases aligning to TRBD1. The germline CDR1 and CDR2 sequences are LNHDA and SQIVND (reference sequence). V lost 5 bases and J lost 0; bases outside the gene matches: 14. This CDR3 region has 18 residues. The CDR3 loop reads CASSFLDRALGDQETQYF. In DNA, the CDR3 is TGTGCCAGTAGTTTTTTGGACAGGGCGTTGGGGGACCAAGAGACCCAGTACTTC.

The V gene is TRBV27, the J gene TRBJ2-7; the match to TRBD1 covers 10 bases. CDR3 length: 16 residues. Germline CDR1 MNHEY, CDR2 SMNVEV (reference sequence). With 6 bases clipped from V and 2 bases from J, the junction kept 10 bases outside the gene matches. The CDR3 bases are TGTGCCAGCAGGACCGAGGTGGGACAGGGGACCTACGAGCAGTACTTC. Its protein product is CASRTEVGQGTYEQYF.

This sequence joins TRBV29-1 and TRBJ1-4; D possibly corresponds to TRBD1 (6 bases). CDR1 is SQVTM, CDR2 ANQGSEA, per germline. The CDR3 totals 13 residues. V lost 2 bases, J lost 6 bases, and 10 bases lay in between. The DNA of the CDR3 is TGCAGCGTTGAACCATACAGGGATGAAAAACTGTTTTTT. Its translation is CSVEPYRDEKLFF.

The gene calls are TRBV4-2 and TRBJ1-1, with 7 bases fitting TRBD1. J gave up 3 bases and V 1 base, and 5 bases lay outside the gene matches. Per germline, CDR1 LGHNA and CDR2 YNFKEQ. The CDR3 extends over 15 amino acids. This CDR3 is CASSQVRRGDTEAFF. DNA for the CDR3: TGTGCCAGCAGCCAAGTTCGCAGGGGGGACACTGAAGCTTTCTTT.

The genes are TRBV28 and TRBJ1-5, with D possibly TRBD1 on 5 matching bases. Germline V gene lookup returns CDR1 MDHEN and CDR2 SYDVKM. V was cut by 3 bases and J by 2 bases, with 11 bases left in between. This CDR3 comprises 15 residues. CDR3 sequence reads: CASSLWRGGNQPQHF. CDR3 nucleotides: TGTGCCAGCAGTTTGTGGAGGGGAGGCAATCAGCCCCAGCATTTT.

V gene TRBV1 combines with J gene TRBJ2-7; the D call TRBD2 from the table was never checked on the DNA. TRBV1 is a pseudogene locus. This CDR3 region has 14 residues. This CDR3 reads CTSSRGGGRREQYF. CDR3 DNA sequence: TGCACCAGCAGCCGCGGCGGGGGGAGACGGGAGCAGTACTTC.

The chain has TRBV19 and TRBJ2-1, with 9 bases lining up with TRBD2. The CDR3 contains 15 residues. Germline V gene data show CDR1 as LNHDA and CDR2 as SQIVND (reference sequence). V was pared by 6 bases and J by 7 bases, with 10 bases of the junction left unmatched. CDR3 sequence: CASSPGREGFNEQFF. CDR3 nucleotide sequence: TGTGCCAGTAGCCCGGGGCGGGAGGGCTTTAATGAGCAGTTCTTC.

The chain uses TRBV10-3 and TRBJ1-1; no clear D. The CDR3 is 12 amino acids. The V gene's germline CDR1 is ENHRY and CDR2 SYGVKD. The V gene lost 1 base and the J gene lost 8 bases, with 8 bases spanning the gap. In DNA, the CDR3 is TGTGCCATCAGTGAGTACGAAATCGAAGCTTTCTTT. It is translated as CAISEYEIEAFF.

This clone was observed once. The chain couples TRBV27 to TRBJ1-2, with unresolved D. This CDR3 is 12 amino acids long. Germline V gives CDR1 MNHEY, CDR2 SMNVEV (reference sequence). Trimming removed 2 bases from V and 8 bases from J, with 9 bases in between. CDR3 sequence (DNA): TGTGCCAGCAGTTTAAGAGGGAGAGGCTACACCTTC. Its translation is CASSLRGRGYTF.

The gene calls are TRBV19 and TRBJ2-3; 12 positions agree with TRBD2. The CDR3 has 16 amino acids. Germline V gene sequence: CDR1 LNHDA, CDR2 SQIVND (reference sequence). With 4 bases clipped from V and 2 bases from J, the junction kept 4 bases outside the gene matches. For the CDR3, the DNA is TGTGCCAGTAGTAACGGACTAGCGGGGTACACAGATACGCAGTATTTT. Translation gives CASSNGLAGYTDTQYF.